A selection of T cell receptor beta chains follows, all from one sample in a study of early T cells in non-severe SARS-CoV-2 infection. One entry per CDR3 protein results from TCRdb running MiXCR on the 5' RACE reads. The data contain roughly 100,000 distinct CDR3 sequences, around 14% of them singletons. Specimen: whole blood. The receptors originated from an adult who was a healthcare worker with PCR-confirmed SARS-CoV-2 infection or an uninfected control (not recorded which). Each CDR3 is given with its conserved first and last residue. Fields, in order: V gene, J gene, clone size, D gene, CDR3 DNA, CDR3 protein. The D gene is left open where the match is weak. Only some rows state a clone size, as once, few, many or a class for expanded clones.

>TRBV20-1|TRBJ2-7|many|TRBD2
TGCAGTGCGAACGCCGGAGGAGGGAGGGGTGAGCAGTACTTC
CSANAGGGRGEQYF
>TRBV6-6|TRBJ2-1|NA|NA
TGTGCCAGCAGTTACACGGGCAATGAGCAGTTCTTC
CASSYTGNEQFF
>TRBV18|TRBJ2-7|many|TRBD1
TGTGCCAGCTCACCGGGACAGACCTACGAGCAGTACTTC
CASSPGQTYEQYF
>TRBV12-3/TRBV12-4|TRBJ1-1|NA|NA
TGTGCCAGCAGTTTCGCGGCAATCGAGACGGAAGCTTTCTTT
CASSFAAIETEAFF
>TRBV24-1|TRBJ2-1|many|TRBD2
TGTGCCACCAGTGATGATAGCGGGAGCTACAATGAGCAGTTCTTC
CATSDDSGSYNEQFF
>TRBV15|TRBJ1-2|NA|TRBD1
TGTGCCACCAGCCGGGACAGCAACTATGGCTACACCTTC
CATSRDSNYGYTF
>TRBV7-9|TRBJ2-3|NA|TRBD1
TGTGCCAGCTCAGGGGGTATGACAGATACGCAGTATTTT
CASSGGMTDTQYF
>TRBV9|TRBJ2-1|many|TRBD2
TGTGCCAGCAGCGTAGCTGGACTAGCGGGGGAGCAGTTCTTC
CASSVAGLAGEQFF
>TRBV28|TRBJ1-4|NA|NA
TGTGCCAGCAGTCGGGTAGGCGAAAAACTGTTTTTT
CASSRVGEKLFF
>TRBV27|TRBJ1-6|NA|TRBD1
TGTGCCAGCAGTTTCTCAGGGGGCGCGCGAAATTCACCCCTCCACTTT
CASSFSGGARNSPLHF
>TRBV20-1|TRBJ1-6|few|NA
TGCAGTGCTAGAGGGGGCTCACCCCTCCACTTT
CSARGGSPLHF
>TRBV7-8|TRBJ2-1|many|NA
TGTGCCAGCAGCTTAGAGCTTTTCGGTGCGAATGAGCAGTTCTTC
CASSLELFGANEQFF
>TRBV18|TRBJ1-1|NA|NA
TGTGCCAGCTCACCCTTATCGGGGGAACAGGCTTTCTTT
CASSPLSGEQAFF
>TRBV24-1|TRBJ2-1|NA|TRBD2
TGTGCCACCAGTGCCGAGACTAGCGGGAATGAGCAGTTCTTC
CATSAETSGNEQFF
>TRBV7-2|TRBJ1-2|NA|NA
TGTGCCAGCAGCTTAGACTTGGGAATCACCTTC
CASSLDLGITF
>TRBV5-5|TRBJ1-1|NA|TRBD1
TGTGCCAGCAGCTTTGGACAGGCCAACACTGAAGCTTTCTTT
CASSFGQANTEAFF
>TRBV2|TRBJ2-6|NA|TRBD2
TGTGCCAGCAGTGATGGGGGGGCTGGGGCCAACGTCCTGACTTTC
CASSDGGAGANVLTF
>TRBV6-2/TRBV6-3|TRBJ2-3|few|NA
TGTGCCAGCAGTCGTGGACTAAACGACCACACAGATACGCAGTATTTT
CASSRGLNDHTDTQYF
>TRBV7-9|TRBJ2-7|few|NA
TGTGCCAGCAGCTTTCGTGCCGGGAACGAGCAGTACTTC
CASSFRAGNEQYF
>TRBV2|TRBJ1-1|NA|NA
TGTGCCAGCACAGGGCAGGTGAACACTGAAGCTTTCTTT
CASTGQVNTEAFF
>TRBV4-2|TRBJ1-2|once|NA
TGTGCCAGCAGCCGCGAGCAAAATCCTAACTATGGCTACACCTTC
CASSREQNPNYGYTF
>TRBV25-1|TRBJ1-2|few|TRBD1
TGTGCCAGCAGTGTGGACCAGGGGGACGGGGACTATGGCTACACCTTC
CASSVDQGDGDYGYTF
>TRBV13|TRBJ1-4|NA|NA
TGTGCCAGCAGCCTCCGGAGAGTAGGTGAAAAACTGTTTTTT
CASSLRRVGEKLFF
>TRBV6-1|TRBJ2-5|few|NA
TGTGCCAGCAGCTCAATAAGGGACCCTCAAGAGACCCAGTACTTC
CASSSIRDPQETQYF
>TRBV20-1|TRBJ1-6|few|TRBD1
TGCAGTGCTGGGGACAGGGGGCCCCTCCACTTT
CSAGDRGPLHF
>TRBV11-2|TRBJ2-3|many|NA
TGTGCCAGCAGCTTATCCGTCCAACGCACAGATACGCAGTATTTT
CASSLSVQRTDTQYF
>TRBV28|TRBJ2-5|few|NA
TGTGCCAGCAGTTCTCCCGGGGCCGTCCCGGGGGAGTTTGGAGAGACCCAGTACTTC
CASSSPGAVPGEFGETQYF
>TRBV11-2|TRBJ2-1|many|TRBD2
TGTGCCAGCAGCCCGAGCGGGGCCGTTGAGCAGTTCTTC
CASSPSGAVEQFF
>TRBV4-1|TRBJ1-1|many|NA
TGCGCCAGCAGCCAAGACGGGACTGAAGCTTTCTTT
CASSQDGTEAFF
>TRBV15|TRBJ2-1|NA|NA
TGTGCCACCAGCAGAGATCCCGGGGGATACAATGAGCAGTTCTTC
CATSRDPGGYNEQFF
>TRBV24-1|TRBJ2-3|many|TRBD2
TGTGCCACCGAACAGCGGGAGCGCACAGATACGCAGTATTTT
CATEQRERTDTQYF
>TRBV25-1|TRBJ2-7|few|TRBD1
TGTGCCAGCAGTGAACCTGGGACAGGGGGCGAGCAGTACTTC
CASSEPGTGGEQYF
>TRBV7-8|TRBJ1-5|few|NA
TGTGCCAGCAGCTTAGAAGGGGCCCGGCAGCATTTT
CASSLEGARQHF
>TRBV10-3|TRBJ1-4|NA|NA
TGTGCCATCAGTGTGGACGGGAATGAAAAACTGTTTTTT
CAISVDGNEKLFF
>TRBV2|TRBJ2-1|few|TRBD1
TGTGCCAGCAGTCGACCGGGACAGGGTCCCTACAATGAGCAGTTCTTC
CASSRPGQGPYNEQFF
>TRBV12-3/TRBV12-4|TRBJ2-2|many|NA
TGTGCCAGCAGTTCCACCGGGACCACCACCGGGGAGCTGTTTTTT
CASSSTGTTTGELFF
>TRBV6-2/TRBV6-3|TRBJ2-5|few|NA
TGTGCCAGCAGTTATGGGGCGGCTACGTCCCAGTACTTC
CASSYGAATSQYF
>TRBV20-1|TRBJ2-3|few|TRBD2
TGCAGTGCTAGAGGCCAGCGGGGACGCACAGATACGCAGTATTTT
CSARGQRGRTDTQYF
>TRBV4-1|TRBJ2-1|few|TRBD2
TGCGCCAGCAGCCAAGGGACTAGCTCTGGAGAGCAGTTCTTC
CASSQGTSSGEQFF
>TRBV12-3/TRBV12-4|TRBJ2-1|NA|NA
TGTGCCAGCAGTATCCGGGACTACAATGAGCAGTTCTTC
CASSIRDYNEQFF
>TRBV2|TRBJ2-1|NA|NA
TGTGCCAGCATGGGGACTTGGGAATTGAGCTCCTACAATGAGCAGTTCTTC
CASMGTWELSSYNEQFF
>TRBV5-1|TRBJ2-5|NA|NA
TGCGCCAGCAGCACACTTGCTCAGGAGACCCAGTACTTC
CASSTLAQETQYF
>TRBV12-3/TRBV12-4|TRBJ2-1|NA|NA
TGTGCCAGCAGCCGCCCACTAGATATCCATGAGCAGTTCTTC
CASSRPLDIHEQFF
>TRBV7-2|TRBJ2-1|NA|TRBD2
TGTGCCAGCAGCTCGACCCTAGCGGACTACAATGAGCAGTTCTTC
CASSSTLADYNEQFF